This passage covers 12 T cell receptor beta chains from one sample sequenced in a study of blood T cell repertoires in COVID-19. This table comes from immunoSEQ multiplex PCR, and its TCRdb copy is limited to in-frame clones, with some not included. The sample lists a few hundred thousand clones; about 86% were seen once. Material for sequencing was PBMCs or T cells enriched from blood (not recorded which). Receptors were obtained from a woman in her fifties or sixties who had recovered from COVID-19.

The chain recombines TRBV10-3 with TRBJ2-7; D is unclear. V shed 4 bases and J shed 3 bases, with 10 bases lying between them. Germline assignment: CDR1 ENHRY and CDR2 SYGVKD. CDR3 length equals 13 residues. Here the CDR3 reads CAISVATHYEQYF. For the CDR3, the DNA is TGTGCCATCAGTGTTGCCACTCACTACGAGCAGTACTTC.

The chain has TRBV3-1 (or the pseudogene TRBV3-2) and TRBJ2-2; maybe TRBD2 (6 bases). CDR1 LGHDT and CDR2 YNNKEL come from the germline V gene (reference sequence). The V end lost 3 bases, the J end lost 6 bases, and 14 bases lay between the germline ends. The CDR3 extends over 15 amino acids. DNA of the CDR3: TGTGCCAGCAGCCAGCATGGTTTAGCGGCCGGGGAGCTGTTTTTT. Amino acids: CASSQHGLAAGELFF.

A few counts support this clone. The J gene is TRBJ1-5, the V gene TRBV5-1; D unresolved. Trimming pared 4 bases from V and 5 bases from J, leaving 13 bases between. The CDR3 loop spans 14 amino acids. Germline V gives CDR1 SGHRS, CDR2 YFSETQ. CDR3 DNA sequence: TGCGCCAGCAGCCCCGGGTCAGTAGATCAGCCCCAGCATTTT. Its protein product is CASSPGSVDQPQHF.

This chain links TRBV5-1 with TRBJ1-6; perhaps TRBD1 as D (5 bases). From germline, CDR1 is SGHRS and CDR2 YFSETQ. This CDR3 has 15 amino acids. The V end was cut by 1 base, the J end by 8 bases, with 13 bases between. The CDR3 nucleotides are TGCGCCAGCAGCTTGAAAGGACAAGGGGATTCACCCCTCCACTTT. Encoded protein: CASSLKGQGDSPLHF.

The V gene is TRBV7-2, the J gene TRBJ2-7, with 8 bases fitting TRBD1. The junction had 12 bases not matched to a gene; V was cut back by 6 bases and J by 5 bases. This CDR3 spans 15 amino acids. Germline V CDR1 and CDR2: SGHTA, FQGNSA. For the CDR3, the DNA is TGTGCCAGCAGTTCCCAGGGGGCCGGACCCCACGAGCAGTACTTC. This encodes CASSSQGAGPHEQYF.

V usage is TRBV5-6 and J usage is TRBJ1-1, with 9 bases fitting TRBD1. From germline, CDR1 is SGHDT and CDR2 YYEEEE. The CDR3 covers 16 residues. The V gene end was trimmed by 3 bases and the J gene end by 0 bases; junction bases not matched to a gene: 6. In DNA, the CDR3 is TGTGCCAGCAGCTGGACCGGGACAGGGATGAACACTGAAGCTTTCTTT. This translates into CASSWTGTGMNTEAFF.

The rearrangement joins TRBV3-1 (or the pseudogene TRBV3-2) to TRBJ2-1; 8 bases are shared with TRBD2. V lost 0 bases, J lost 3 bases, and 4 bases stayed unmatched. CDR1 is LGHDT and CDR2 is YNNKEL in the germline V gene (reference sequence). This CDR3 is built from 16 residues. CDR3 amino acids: CASSQEGLAGYNEQFF. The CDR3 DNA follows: TGTGCCAGCAGCCAAGAAGGTCTAGCGGGCTACAATGAGCAGTTCTTC.

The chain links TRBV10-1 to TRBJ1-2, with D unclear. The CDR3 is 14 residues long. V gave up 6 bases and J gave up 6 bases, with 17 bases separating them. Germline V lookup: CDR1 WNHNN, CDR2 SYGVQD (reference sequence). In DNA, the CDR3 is TGCGCCAGCAGCACCCCCGATCGTAGCGATGGCTACACCTTC. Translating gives CASSTPDRSDGYTF.

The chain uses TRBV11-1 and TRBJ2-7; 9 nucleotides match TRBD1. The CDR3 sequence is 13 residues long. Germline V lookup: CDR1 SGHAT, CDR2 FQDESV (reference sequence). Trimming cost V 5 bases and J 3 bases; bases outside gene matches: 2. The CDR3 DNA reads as TGTGCCAGCAGCCGGGACAGGGTCTACGAGCAGTACTTC. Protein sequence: CASSRDRVYEQYF.

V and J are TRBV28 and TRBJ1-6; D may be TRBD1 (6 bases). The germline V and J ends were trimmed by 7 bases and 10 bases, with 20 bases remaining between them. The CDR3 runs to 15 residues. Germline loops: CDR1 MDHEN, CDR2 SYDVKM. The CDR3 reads CASTPSTGSQSPLHF. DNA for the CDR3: TGTGCCAGCACCCCCTCCACAGGGTCGCAGTCACCCCTCCACTTT.

Here the CDR3 DNA reads TGTGCCAGCAGCGCCCGACTAGCGGGGGCGGGGGATACGCAGTATTTT. Translating gives CASSARLAGAGDTQYF. The V gene is TRBV7-8, the J gene TRBJ2-3; TRBD2 matches 12 bases. V trimming: 5 bases; J trimming: 6 bases; junction bases outside the gene matches: 9. This CDR3 region has 16 residues. The germline CDR1 and CDR2 sequences are SGHVS and FQNEAQ.

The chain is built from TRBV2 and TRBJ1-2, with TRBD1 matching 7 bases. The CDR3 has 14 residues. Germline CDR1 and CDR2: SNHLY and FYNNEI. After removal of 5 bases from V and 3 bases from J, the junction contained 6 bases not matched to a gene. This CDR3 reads CASSKQGTDYGYTF. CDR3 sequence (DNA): TGTGCCAGCAGTAAACAGGGGACGGACTATGGCTACACCTTC.